This is a list of T cell receptor beta chains from one sample in a study of blood T cell repertoires in COVID-19. The data were produced by immunoSEQ multiplex PCR, yet TCRdb's version contains in-frame clones alone and is incomplete. Of about 26,000 clones in the sample, around 60% were seen once. Sequencing was performed on peripheral blood. These TCRs come from a man between 60 and 75 years old with active or convalescent COVID-19. Both conserved end residues are part of each CDR3. D genes are given only for firm matches.

CDR3 protein: CASSLEQGPSHEQYF; V gene: TRBV11-2; D gene: .; CDR3 length: 15
CDR3 protein: CASGNRVDSNQPQHF; V gene: TRBV10-3; D gene: .; CDR3 length: 15
CDR3 protein: CATRGQINTGELFF; V gene: TRBV10-3; D gene: .; CDR3 length: 14
CDR3 protein: CATSASGGDTQYF; V gene: TRBV24-1; D gene: .; CDR3 length: 13
CDR3 protein: CASSSPGQGNYGYTF; V gene: TRBV6-5; D gene: TRBD1; CDR3 length: 15
CDR3 protein: CASSQVLAGGHQETQYF; V gene: TRBV4-1; D gene: TRBD2; CDR3 length: 17
CDR3 protein: CASSLRTGSSYNEQFF; V gene: TRBV28; D gene: TRBD1; CDR3 length: 16
CDR3 protein: CASSLGQGKTEAFF; V gene: TRBV11-2; D gene: TRBD1; CDR3 length: 14
CDR3 protein: CASGLGPEKLFF; V gene: TRBV12-5; D gene: .; CDR3 length: 12
CDR3 protein: CASSPGQGAHYEQFF; V gene: TRBV27; D gene: TRBD1; CDR3 length: 15
CDR3 protein: CASGGIRGVAETQYF; V gene: TRBV27; D gene: TRBD2; CDR3 length: 15